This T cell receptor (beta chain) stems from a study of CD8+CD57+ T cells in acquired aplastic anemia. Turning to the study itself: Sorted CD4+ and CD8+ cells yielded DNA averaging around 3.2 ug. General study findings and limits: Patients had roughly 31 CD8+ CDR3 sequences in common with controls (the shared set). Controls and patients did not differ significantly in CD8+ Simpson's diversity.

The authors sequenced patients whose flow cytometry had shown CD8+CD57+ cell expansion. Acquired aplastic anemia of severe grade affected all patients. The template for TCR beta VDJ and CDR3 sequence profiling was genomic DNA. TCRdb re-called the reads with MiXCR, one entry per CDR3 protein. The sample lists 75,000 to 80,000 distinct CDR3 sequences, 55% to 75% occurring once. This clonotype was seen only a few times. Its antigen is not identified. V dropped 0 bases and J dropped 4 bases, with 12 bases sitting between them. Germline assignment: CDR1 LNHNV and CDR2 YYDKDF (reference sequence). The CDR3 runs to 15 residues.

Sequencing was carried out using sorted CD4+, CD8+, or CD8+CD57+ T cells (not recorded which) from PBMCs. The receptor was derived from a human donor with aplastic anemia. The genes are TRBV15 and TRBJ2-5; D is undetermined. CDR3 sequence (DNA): TGTGCCACCAGCAGAGATCGGCTAGGGATAGAGACCCAGTACTTC. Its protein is CATSRDRLGIETQYF.